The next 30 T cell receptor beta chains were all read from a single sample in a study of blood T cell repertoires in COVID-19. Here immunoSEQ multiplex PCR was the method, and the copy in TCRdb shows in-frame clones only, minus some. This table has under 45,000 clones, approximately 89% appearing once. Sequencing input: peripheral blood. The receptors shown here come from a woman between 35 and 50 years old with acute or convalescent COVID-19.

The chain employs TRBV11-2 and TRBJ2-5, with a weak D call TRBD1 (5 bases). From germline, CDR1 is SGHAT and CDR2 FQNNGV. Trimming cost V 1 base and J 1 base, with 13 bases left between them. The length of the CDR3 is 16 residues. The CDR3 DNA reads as TGTGCCAGCAGCTTAGTTAAGTACAGGACCCAAGAGACCCAGTACTTC. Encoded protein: CASSLVKYRTQETQYF. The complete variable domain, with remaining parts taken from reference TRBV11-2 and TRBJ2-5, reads EAGVAQSPRYKIIEKRQSVAFWCNPISGHATLYWYQQILGQGPKLLIQFQNNGVVDDSQLPKDRFSAERLKGVDSTLKIQPAKLEDSAVYLCASSLVKYRTQETQYFGPGTRLLVL.

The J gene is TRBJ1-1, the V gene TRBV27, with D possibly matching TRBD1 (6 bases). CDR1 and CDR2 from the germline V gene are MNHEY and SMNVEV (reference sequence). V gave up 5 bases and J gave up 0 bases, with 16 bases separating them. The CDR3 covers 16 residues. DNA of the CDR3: TGTGCCAGCAGTCTTCAGACAGGCTCAATGAACACTGAAGCTTTCTTT. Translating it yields CASSLQTGSMNTEAFF.

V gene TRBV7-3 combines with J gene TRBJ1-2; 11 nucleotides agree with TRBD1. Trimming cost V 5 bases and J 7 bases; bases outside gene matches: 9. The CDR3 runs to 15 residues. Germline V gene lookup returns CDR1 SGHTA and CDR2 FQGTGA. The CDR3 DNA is TGTGCCAGCAGCCCCGTCCCGGGACAGGGGGGTGGCTACACCTTC. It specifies CASSPVPGQGGGYTF. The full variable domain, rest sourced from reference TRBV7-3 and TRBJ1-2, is GAGVSQTPSNKVTEKGKYVELRCDPISGHTALYWYRQSLGQGPEFLIYFQGTGAADDSGLPNDRFFAVRPEGSVSTLKIQRTERGDSAVYLCASSPVPGQGGGYTFGSGTRLTVV.

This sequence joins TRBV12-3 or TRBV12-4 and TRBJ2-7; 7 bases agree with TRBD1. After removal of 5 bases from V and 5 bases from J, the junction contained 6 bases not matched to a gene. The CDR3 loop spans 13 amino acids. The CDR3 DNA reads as TGTGCCAGCAGTACACAGGGGACCCACGAGCAGTACTTC. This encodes CASSTQGTHEQYF.

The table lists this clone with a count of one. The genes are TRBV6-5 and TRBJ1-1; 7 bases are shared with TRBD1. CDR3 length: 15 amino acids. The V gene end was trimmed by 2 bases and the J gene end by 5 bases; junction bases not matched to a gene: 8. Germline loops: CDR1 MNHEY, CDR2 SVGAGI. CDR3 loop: CASSYVSTGETEAFF. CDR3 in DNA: TGTGCCAGCAGTTACGTCTCTACAGGGGAAACTGAAGCTTTCTTT.

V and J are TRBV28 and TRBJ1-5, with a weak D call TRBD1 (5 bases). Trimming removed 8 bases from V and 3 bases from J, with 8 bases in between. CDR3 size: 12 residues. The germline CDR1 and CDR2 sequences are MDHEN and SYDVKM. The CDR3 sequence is CASEGANQPQHF. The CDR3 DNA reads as TGTGCCAGCGAAGGGGCCAATCAGCCCCAGCATTTT.

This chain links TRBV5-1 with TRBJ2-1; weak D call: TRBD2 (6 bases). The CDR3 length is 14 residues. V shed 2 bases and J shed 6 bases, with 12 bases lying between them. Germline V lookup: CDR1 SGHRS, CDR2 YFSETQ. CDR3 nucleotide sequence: TGCGCCAGCAGCTTCGGAGGGACCTCCAATGAGCAGTTCTTC. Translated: CASSFGGTSNEQFF.

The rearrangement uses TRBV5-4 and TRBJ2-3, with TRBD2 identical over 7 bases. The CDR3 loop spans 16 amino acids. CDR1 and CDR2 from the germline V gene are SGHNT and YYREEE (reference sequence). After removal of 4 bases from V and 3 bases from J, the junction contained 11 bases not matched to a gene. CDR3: CASSAGPGGGTDTQYF. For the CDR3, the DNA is TGTGCCAGCAGCGCCGGCCCGGGGGGAGGGACAGATACGCAGTATTTT. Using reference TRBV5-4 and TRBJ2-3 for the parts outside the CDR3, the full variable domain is ETGVTQSPTHLIKTRGQQVTLRCSSQSGHNTVSWYQQALGQGPQFIFQYYREEENGRGNFPPRFSGLQFPNYSSELNVNALELDDSALYLCASSAGPGGGTDTQYFGPGTRLTVL.

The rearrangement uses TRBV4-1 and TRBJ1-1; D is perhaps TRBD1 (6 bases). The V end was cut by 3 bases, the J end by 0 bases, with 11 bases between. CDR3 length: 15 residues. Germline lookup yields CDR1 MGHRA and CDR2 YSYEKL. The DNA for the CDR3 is TGCGCCAGCAGCCACCTGGGACACCTGAACACTGAAGCTTTCTTT. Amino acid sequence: CASSHLGHLNTEAFF.

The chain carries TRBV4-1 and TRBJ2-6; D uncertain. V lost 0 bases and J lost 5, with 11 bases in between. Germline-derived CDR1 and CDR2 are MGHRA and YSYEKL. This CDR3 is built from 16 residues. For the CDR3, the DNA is TGCGCCAGCAGCCAAGAGCGACTTAATCGGGCCAACGTCCTGACTTTC. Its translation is CASSQERLNRANVLTF.

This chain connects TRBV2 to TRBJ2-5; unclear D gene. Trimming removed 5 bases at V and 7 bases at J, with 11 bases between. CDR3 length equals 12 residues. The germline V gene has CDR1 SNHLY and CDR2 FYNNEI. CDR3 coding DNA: TGTGCCAGCAGTCTAGAAGTAGGGACCCAGTACTTC. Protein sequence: CASSLEVGTQYF.

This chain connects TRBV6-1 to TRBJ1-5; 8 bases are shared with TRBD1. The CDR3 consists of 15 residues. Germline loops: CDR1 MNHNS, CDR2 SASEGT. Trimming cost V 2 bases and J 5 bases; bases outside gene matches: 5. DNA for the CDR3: TGTGCCAGCAGTGAATCCGGGACAGGATATCAGCCCCAGCATTTT. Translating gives CASSESGTGYQPQHF.

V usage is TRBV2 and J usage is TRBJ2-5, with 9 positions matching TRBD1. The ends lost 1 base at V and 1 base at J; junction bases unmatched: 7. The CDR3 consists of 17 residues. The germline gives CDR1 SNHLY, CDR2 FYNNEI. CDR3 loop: CASSEGGQGSLQETQYF. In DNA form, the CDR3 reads TGTGCCAGCAGTGAAGGGGGACAGGGCAGTCTCCAAGAGACCCAGTACTTC.

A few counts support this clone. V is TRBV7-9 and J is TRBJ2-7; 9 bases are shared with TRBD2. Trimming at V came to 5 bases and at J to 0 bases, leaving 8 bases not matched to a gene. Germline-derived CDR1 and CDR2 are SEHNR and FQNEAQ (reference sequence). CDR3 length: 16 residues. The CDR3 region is CASSPALAGISYEQYF. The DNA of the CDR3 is TGTGCCAGCAGCCCAGCCCTAGCGGGGATCTCCTACGAGCAGTACTTC.

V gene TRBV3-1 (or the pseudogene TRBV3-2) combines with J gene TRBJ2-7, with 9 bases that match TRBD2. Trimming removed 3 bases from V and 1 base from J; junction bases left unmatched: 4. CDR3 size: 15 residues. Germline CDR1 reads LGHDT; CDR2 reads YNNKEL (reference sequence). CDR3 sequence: CASSQVAGVSYEQYF. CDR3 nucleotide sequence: TGTGCCAGCAGCCAGGTAGCGGGAGTTTCCTACGAGCAGTACTTC.

CDR3 nucleotides: TGCAGCGTTATAGGTACTATTGCAACTAATGAAAAACTGTTTTTT. Encoded protein: CSVIGTIATNEKLFF. The V call is TRBV29-1, the J call TRBJ1-4; D unresolved. Germline-derived CDR1 and CDR2 are SQVTM and ANQGSEA. There are 15 residues in the CDR3. Trimming took off 5 bases at V and 0 bases at J, with 13 bases between the two ends.

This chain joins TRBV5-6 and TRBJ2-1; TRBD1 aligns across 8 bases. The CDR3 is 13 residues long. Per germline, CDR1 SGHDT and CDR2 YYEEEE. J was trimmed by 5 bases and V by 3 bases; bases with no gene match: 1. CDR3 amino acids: CASSWDRNNEQFF. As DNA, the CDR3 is TGTGCCAGCAGCTGGGACAGGAACAATGAGCAGTTCTTC.

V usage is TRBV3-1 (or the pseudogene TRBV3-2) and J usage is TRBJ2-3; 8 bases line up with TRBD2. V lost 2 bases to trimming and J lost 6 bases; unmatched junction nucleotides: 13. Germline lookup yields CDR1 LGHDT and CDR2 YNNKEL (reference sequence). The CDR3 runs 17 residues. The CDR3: CASSQTGLLREGDTQYF. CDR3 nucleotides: TGTGCCAGCAGCCAAACCGGACTCCTTCGGGAGGGGGATACGCAGTATTTT.

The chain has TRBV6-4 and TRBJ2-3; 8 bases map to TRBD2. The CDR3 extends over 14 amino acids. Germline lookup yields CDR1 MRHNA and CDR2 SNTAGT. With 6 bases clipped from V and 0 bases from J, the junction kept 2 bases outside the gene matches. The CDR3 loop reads CASRAGASTDTQYF. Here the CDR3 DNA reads TGTGCCAGCAGAGCGGGGGCCAGCACAGATACGCAGTATTTT.

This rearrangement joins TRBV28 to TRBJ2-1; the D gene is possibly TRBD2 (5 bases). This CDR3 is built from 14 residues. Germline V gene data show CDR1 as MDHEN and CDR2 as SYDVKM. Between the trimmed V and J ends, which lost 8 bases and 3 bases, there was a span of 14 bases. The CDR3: CASLPGGGYNEQFF. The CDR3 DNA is TGTGCCAGCCTCCCAGGCGGAGGCTACAATGAGCAGTTCTTC.

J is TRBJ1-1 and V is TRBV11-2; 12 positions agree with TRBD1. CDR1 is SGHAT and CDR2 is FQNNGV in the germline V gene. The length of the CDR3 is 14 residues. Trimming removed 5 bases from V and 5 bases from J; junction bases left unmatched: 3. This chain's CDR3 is CASSRDRGRTEAFF. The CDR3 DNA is TGTGCCAGCAGCCGGGACAGGGGGCGGACTGAAGCTTTCTTT.

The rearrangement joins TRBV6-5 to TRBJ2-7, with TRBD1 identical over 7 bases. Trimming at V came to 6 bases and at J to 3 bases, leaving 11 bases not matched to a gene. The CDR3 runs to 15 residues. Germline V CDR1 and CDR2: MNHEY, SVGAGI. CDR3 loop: CASSKTGHPYYEQYF. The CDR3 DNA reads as TGTGCCAGCAGCAAGACAGGGCACCCCTACTACGAGCAGTACTTC.

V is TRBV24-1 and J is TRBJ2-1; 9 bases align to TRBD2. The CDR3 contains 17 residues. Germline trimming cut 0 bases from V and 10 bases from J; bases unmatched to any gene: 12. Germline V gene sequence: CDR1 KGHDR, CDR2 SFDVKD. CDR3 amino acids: CATSDLGLAGSLGEQFF. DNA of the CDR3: TGTGCCACCAGTGATTTGGGGCTAGCGGGGTCCTTAGGGGAGCAGTTCTTC.

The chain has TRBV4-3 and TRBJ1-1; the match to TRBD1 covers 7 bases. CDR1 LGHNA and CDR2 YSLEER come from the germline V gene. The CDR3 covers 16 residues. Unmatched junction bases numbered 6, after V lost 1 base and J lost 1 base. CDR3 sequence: CASSQGRGQGNTEAFF. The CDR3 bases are TGCGCCAGCAGCCAAGGGAGGGGGCAGGGGAACACTGAAGCTTTCTTT.

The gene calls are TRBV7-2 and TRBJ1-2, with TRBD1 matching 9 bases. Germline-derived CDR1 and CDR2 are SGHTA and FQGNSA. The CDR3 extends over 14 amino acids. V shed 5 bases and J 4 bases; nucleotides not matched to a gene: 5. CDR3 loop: CASSANRGPYGYTF. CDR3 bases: TGTGCCAGCAGCGCAAACAGGGGGCCCTATGGCTACACCTTC.

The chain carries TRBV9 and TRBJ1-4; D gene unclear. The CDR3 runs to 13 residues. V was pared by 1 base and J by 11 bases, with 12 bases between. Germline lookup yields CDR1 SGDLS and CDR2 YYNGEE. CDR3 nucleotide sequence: TGTGCCAGCAGCGTAAGTGAAGCCGGGAAACTGTTTTTT. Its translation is CASSVSEAGKLFF.

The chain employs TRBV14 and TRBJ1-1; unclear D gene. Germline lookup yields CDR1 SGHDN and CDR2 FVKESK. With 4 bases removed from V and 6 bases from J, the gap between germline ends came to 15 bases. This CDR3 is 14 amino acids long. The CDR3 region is CASSRLRGTAEAFF. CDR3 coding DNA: TGTGCCAGCAGCCGACTGCGGGGTACGGCTGAAGCTTTCTTT.

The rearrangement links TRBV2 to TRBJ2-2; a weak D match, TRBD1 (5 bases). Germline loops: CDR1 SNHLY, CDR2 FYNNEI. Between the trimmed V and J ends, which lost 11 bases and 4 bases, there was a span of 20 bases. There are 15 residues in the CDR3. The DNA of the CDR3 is TGTGCCGGTAGTAGGGGCACGTCCACCACCGGGGAGCTGTTTTTT. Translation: CAGSRGTSTTGELFF.

The CDR3 is CASSPRDRGPYTEAFF. In nucleotides, the CDR3 is TGTGCCAGCTCACCACGGGACAGGGGGCCTTACACTGAAGCTTTCTTT. The V call is TRBV18, the J call TRBJ1-1; 12 positions match TRBD1. CDR1 and CDR2 (germline): KGHSH, LQKENI. With V trimmed by 1 base and J by 3 bases, 3 bases remained unmatched. CDR3 size: 16 residues.

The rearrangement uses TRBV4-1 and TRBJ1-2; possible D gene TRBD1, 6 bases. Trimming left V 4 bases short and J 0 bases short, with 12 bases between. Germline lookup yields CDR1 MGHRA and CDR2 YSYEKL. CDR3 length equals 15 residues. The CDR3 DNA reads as TGCGCCAGCAGCCCCCGACAGGAACCTAACTATGGCTACACCTTC. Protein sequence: CASSPRQEPNYGYTF.